This entry lists 4 T cell receptor beta chains sequenced from one sample in a study of siplizumab effects on memory and regulatory T cells. Libraries were prepared by immunoSEQ multiplex PCR; TCRdb keeps only in-frame clonotypes and omits some of them. This table holds 100,000 to 120,000 clones, about 92% found once. The sample comprised CD4+ T cells sorted from blood. These receptors originate from a human donor in good health.

The V and J genes are TRBV11-2 and TRBJ1-1; D may be TRBD1 (6 bases). CDR3 size: 15 residues. Trimming cost V 1 base and J 1 base, with 10 bases left between them. Germline V CDR1 and CDR2: SGHAT, FQNNGV. DNA of the CDR3: TGTGCCAGCAGCTTAGTTCTGGGGGCGAACACTGAAGCTTTCTTT. Translating gives CASSLVLGANTEAFF.

The rearrangement uses TRBV5-4 and TRBJ2-7; D may be TRBD2 (6 bases). The CDR3 is 16 amino acids. Per the germline V gene, CDR1 is SGHNT and CDR2 is YYREEE (reference sequence). Deletions cut 4 bases from V and 0 bases from J, with 17 bases between. CDR3 in amino acids: CASSPSPGESSYEQYF. As DNA, the CDR3 is TGTGCCAGCAGCCCCTCCCCGGGGGAGAGCTCCTACGAGCAGTACTTC.

The chain combines TRBV7-9 with TRBJ2-3; 10 positions agree with TRBD2. The junction had 10 bases not matched to a gene; V was cut back by 5 bases and J by 5 bases. The CDR3 consists of 16 residues. Germline loops: CDR1 SEHNR, CDR2 FQNEAQ (reference sequence). CDR3 nucleotide sequence: TGTGCCAGCAGCCACAAACTAGCGGGGCTCATAGATACGCAGTATTTT. This gives the protein CASSHKLAGLIDTQYF.

This clone was seen once. V is TRBV5-1 and J is TRBJ2-3; TRBD2 agrees at 11 bases. The CDR3 is 15 residues long. Germline loops: CDR1 SGHRS, CDR2 YFSETQ. Unmatched junction bases numbered 2, after V lost 1 base and J lost 4 bases. DNA of the CDR3: TGCGCCAGCAGCTTGACTAGCGGGAGTGCAGATACGCAGTATTTT. It is translated as CASSLTSGSADTQYF.